The entry below describes one TCR beta chain. No antigen is known for it. The assay was immunoSEQ multiplex PCR, and TCRdb's table has in-frame clones only and misses some. The sample has approximately 65,000 clones, about four fifths seen once. This sample was included in a study of T cells in localized non-small cell lung cancer. General study points: A denser population of T cells in blood accompanied longer overall survival. Appearance in adjacent lung was seen for a median roughly 56 of the top 100 tumor clones.

V lost 2 bases and J 1 base, leaving 6 bases between the germline ends. Looked up from germline, CDR1 is SGHDT and CDR2 is YYEEEE. The CDR3 totals 13 residues. This TCR was recovered from a man aged 35 to 69 with stage II lung adenocarcinoma. The source material was PBMCs, sampled before any cancer treatment. The rearrangement links TRBV5-6 to TRBJ1-1; D is ambiguous. The CDR3 DNA follows: TGTGCCAGCAGCTTTTGGGGGAACACTGAAGCTTTCTTT. As protein: CASSFWGNTEAFF.